This T cell receptor (beta chain) was captured in a study of blood T cell repertoires in COVID-19. Turning to the study itself: Donors in the United States, Italy and Spain gave samples during acute or convalescent COVID-19.

Assay: immunoSEQ multiplex PCR; the TCRdb copy retains only in-frame clones and omits some. The sample lists under 170,000 clones; about 86% were seen once. Germline CDR1 MDHEN, CDR2 SYDVKM. The CDR3 runs 15 residues. Trimming left V 3 bases short and J 2 bases short, with 12 bases between. This clone was seen more than once but under ten times. Input material: peripheral blood. This chain joins TRBV28 and TRBJ2-3; tentatively, D is TRBD2 (6 bases). The clonotype was recovered from a man between 65 and 79 years old with acute or convalescent COVID-19. CDR3 DNA sequence: TGTGCCAGCAGTTTTGGGCCGCGGGACACAGATACGCAGTATTTT. This sequence encodes CASSFGPRDTDTQYF.